The rows below give T cell receptor beta chains drawn from one sample of a study of blood T cell repertoires in COVID-19. Method: immunoSEQ multiplex PCR; TCRdb's copy keeps in-frame clones and lacks some. The sample consists of roughly 73,000 clones, about four fifths of them appearing once. The source material was peripheral blood. Source of these receptors: a human donor in a cohort sampled during active COVID-19. Both conserved end residues are part of each CDR3. Each record gives: clone size, D gene, V gene, J gene, CDR3 DNA, CDR3 protein. D genes are given only for firm matches. Clone size, where shown, is once, few, many, or a class for clones that have expanded.

clone size: -; D gene: TRBD1; V gene: TRBV7-9; J gene: TRBJ2-3; CDR3 DNA: TGTGCCAGCAGCTTAGGGGACAGGGGGCTAGGAGATACGCAGTATTTT; CDR3 protein: CASSLGDRGLGDTQYF
clone size: -; D gene: -; V gene: TRBV2; J gene: TRBJ2-1; CDR3 DNA: TGTGCCAGCTCTGCCTACTCAGAGGCTGAGCAGTTCTTC; CDR3 protein: CASSAYSEAEQFF
clone size: -; D gene: TRBD2; V gene: TRBV28; J gene: TRBJ2-5; CDR3 DNA: TGTGCCAGCAGTTTAGGTCTAGGGTCTGCGGGAGACCAAGAGACCCAGTACTTC; CDR3 protein: CASSLGLGSAGDQETQYF
clone size: -; D gene: TRBD1; V gene: TRBV18; J gene: TRBJ1-1; CDR3 DNA: TGTGCCAGCTCCCCCCGGACAGGGGGCAATACTGAAGCTTTCTTT; CDR3 protein: CASSPRTGGNTEAFF
clone size: -; D gene: TRBD2; V gene: TRBV6-5; J gene: TRBJ2-7; CDR3 DNA: TGTGCCAGCAGTTACCGACTAGCGGGAGGCTCCGGGGAGCAGTACTTC; CDR3 protein: CASSYRLAGGSGEQYF
clone size: -; D gene: TRBD2; V gene: TRBV30; J gene: TRBJ2-7; CDR3 DNA: TGTGCCTGGAAACTAGCGGTTACCTACGAGCAGTACTTC; CDR3 protein: CAWKLAVTYEQYF
clone size: -; D gene: TRBD1; V gene: TRBV27; J gene: TRBJ2-7; CDR3 DNA: TGTGCCAGCAGTCCCTGGGACAGGGGTTACGAGCAGTACTTC; CDR3 protein: CASSPWDRGYEQYF
clone size: -; D gene: TRBD1; V gene: TRBV14; J gene: TRBJ1-6; CDR3 DNA: TGTGCCAGCAGCCAAGAGGGACAGGGAATTTCACCCCTCCACTTT; CDR3 protein: CASSQEGQGISPLHF
clone size: -; D gene: -; V gene: TRBV30; J gene: TRBJ1-3; CDR3 DNA: TGTGCCTGGAGTGTACGTGCAGGATCCTCTGGAAACACCATATATTTT; CDR3 protein: CAWSVRAGSSGNTIYF
clone size: -; D gene: -; V gene: TRBV6-1; J gene: TRBJ1-2; CDR3 DNA: TGTGCCAGCAGTGAAATCCTACGCCACTATGGCTACACCTTC; CDR3 protein: CASSEILRHYGYTF
clone size: -; D gene: -; V gene: TRBV27; J gene: TRBJ1-2; CDR3 DNA: TGTGCCAGCGCCCCTTGGAGGGAGAGTTCGGGCTACACCTTC; CDR3 protein: CASAPWRESSGYTF
clone size: few; D gene: TRBD1; V gene: TRBV12-3/TRBV12-4; J gene: TRBJ1-6; CDR3 DNA: TGTGCCAGCAGTGGACAGGCTTCACCCCTCCACTTT; CDR3 protein: CASSGQASPLHF
clone size: -; D gene: TRBD1; V gene: TRBV5-5; J gene: TRBJ1-6; CDR3 DNA: TGTGCCAGCACCCCGACAGGGAGACTATATTCACCCCTCCACTTT; CDR3 protein: CASTPTGRLYSPLHF
clone size: -; D gene: -; V gene: TRBV30; J gene: TRBJ2-1; CDR3 DNA: TGTGCCTGGAGTGGACAAATTGGGAGAGGCTTCTTC; CDR3 protein: CAWSGQIGRGFF
clone size: few; D gene: -; V gene: TRBV14; J gene: TRBJ2-1; CDR3 DNA: TGTGCCAGCAGCCCGGGCCCAGGGGTGGGCTCCTACAATGAGCAGTTCTTC; CDR3 protein: CASSPGPGVGSYNEQFF
clone size: -; D gene: TRBD2; V gene: TRBV9; J gene: TRBJ2-7; CDR3 DNA: TGTGCCAGCAGCGTAGGGACTAGCGGTTCCTACGAGCAGTACTTC; CDR3 protein: CASSVGTSGSYEQYF
clone size: -; D gene: -; V gene: TRBV28; J gene: TRBJ2-5; CDR3 DNA: TGTGCCAGCACCGCCCTAGGACAGAAAAAGACCCAGTACTTC; CDR3 protein: CASTALGQKKTQYF
clone size: -; D gene: -; V gene: TRBV5-1; J gene: TRBJ1-4; CDR3 DNA: TGCGCCAGCAGCTTGGTTAGGGGAGGTAATGAAAAACTGTTTTTT; CDR3 protein: CASSLVRGGNEKLFF
clone size: -; D gene: TRBD1; V gene: TRBV7-9; J gene: TRBJ2-5; CDR3 DNA: TGTGCCAGCAGCCCCCTCTGGACAGGGAATCAAGAGACCCAGTACTTC; CDR3 protein: CASSPLWTGNQETQYF
clone size: -; D gene: -; V gene: TRBV7-9; J gene: TRBJ1-4; CDR3 DNA: TGTGCCAGCAGCTTATTAGGAGGGCAGGGAGGAGAAAAACTGTTTTTT; CDR3 protein: CASSLLGGQGGEKLFF
clone size: -; D gene: TRBD2; V gene: TRBV10-2; J gene: TRBJ2-7; CDR3 DNA: TGCGCCAGCAGTGAGAGGACTAGCGGGCTCCACGAGCAGTACTTC; CDR3 protein: CASSERTSGLHEQYF
clone size: -; D gene: -; V gene: TRBV19; J gene: TRBJ2-2; CDR3 DNA: TGTGCCAGTAGTATCCAGGATATGGACACCGGGGAGCTGTTTTTT; CDR3 protein: CASSIQDMDTGELFF
clone size: few; D gene: -; V gene: TRBV7-9; J gene: TRBJ2-7; CDR3 DNA: TGTGCCAGCAGCTTAGGACAGCTCTACGAGCAGTACTTC; CDR3 protein: CASSLGQLYEQYF
clone size: -; D gene: TRBD1; V gene: TRBV5-8; J gene: TRBJ2-7; CDR3 DNA: TGTGCCAGCAGGAAGTCAGGGACAGGACACTACGAGCAGTACTTC; CDR3 protein: CASRKSGTGHYEQYF
clone size: many; D gene: -; V gene: TRBV24-1; J gene: TRBJ2-6; CDR3 DNA: TGTGCCACCAGTGATGGACACCGCTCTGGGGCCAACGTCCTGACTTTC; CDR3 protein: CATSDGHRSGANVLTF
clone size: once; D gene: TRBD1; V gene: TRBV4-2; J gene: TRBJ1-5; CDR3 DNA: TGTGCCAGCAGCCAAGCCGGGACAGGGGGCGAAAGCAATCAGCCCCAGCATTTT; CDR3 protein: CASSQAGTGGESNQPQHF
clone size: -; D gene: -; V gene: TRBV5-1; J gene: TRBJ2-3; CDR3 DNA: TGCGCCAGCAGCTATAGCGGCACAGATACGCAGTATTTT; CDR3 protein: CASSYSGTDTQYF
clone size: -; D gene: -; V gene: TRBV12-3/TRBV12-4; J gene: TRBJ1-1; CDR3 DNA: TGTGCCAGCAGCCCGGAGGACACTGAAGCTTTCTTT; CDR3 protein: CASSPEDTEAFF
clone size: -; D gene: TRBD1; V gene: TRBV9; J gene: TRBJ2-3; CDR3 DNA: TGTGCCAGCAGCGTGGGGACAGGGGGCACAGATACGCAGTATTTT; CDR3 protein: CASSVGTGGTDTQYF
clone size: -; D gene: -; V gene: TRBV6-5; J gene: TRBJ2-7; CDR3 DNA: TGTGCCAGCAGTTCCAGCGGTGGCGAGCAGTACTTC; CDR3 protein: CASSSSGGEQYF
clone size: -; D gene: -; V gene: TRBV6-5; J gene: TRBJ1-1; CDR3 DNA: TGTGCCAGCAGGGACCCGGACACCCTGTTAAAGGCTTTCTTT; CDR3 protein: CASRDPDTLLKAFF
clone size: -; D gene: TRBD2; V gene: TRBV28; J gene: TRBJ2-1; CDR3 DNA: TGTGCCAGCAGCCCTGGGACTAGCGGTAACAATGAGCAGTTCTTC; CDR3 protein: CASSPGTSGNNEQFF
clone size: -; D gene: -; V gene: TRBV3-1/TRBV3-2; J gene: TRBJ1-5; CDR3 DNA: TGTGCCAGCAGCCAACGGGAGGGTGGAAGGGGTCAGCCCCAGCATTTT; CDR3 protein: CASSQREGGRGQPQHF
clone size: many; D gene: TRBD1; V gene: TRBV2; J gene: TRBJ1-6; CDR3 DNA: TGTGCCGGGGCTGGGACAGGGGCTCAACCCCTCCACTTT; CDR3 protein: CAGAGTGAQPLHF
clone size: -; D gene: TRBD1; V gene: TRBV5-1; J gene: TRBJ1-1; CDR3 DNA: TGCGCCAGCAGCTTGTTGAGACAGGGGAGTTCTGAAGCTTTCTTT; CDR3 protein: CASSLLRQGSSEAFF
clone size: -; D gene: -; V gene: TRBV5-8; J gene: TRBJ2-6; CDR3 DNA: TGTGCCAGCCGCCCCTACGGTAGCTCTGGGGCCAACGTCCTGACTTTC; CDR3 protein: CASRPYGSSGANVLTF
clone size: many; D gene: TRBD1; V gene: TRBV19; J gene: TRBJ2-2; CDR3 DNA: TGTGCCAGTAGTATGGGGACAGGGGGGTTCTCCCGGCGGGAGCTGTTTTTT; CDR3 protein: CASSMGTGGFSRRELFF
clone size: few; D gene: -; V gene: TRBV19; J gene: TRBJ2-6; CDR3 DNA: TGTGCCACGGGGTCTGCTGGGGCCAACGTCCTGACTTTC; CDR3 protein: CATGSAGANVLTF
clone size: -; D gene: -; V gene: TRBV7-9; J gene: TRBJ2-1; CDR3 DNA: TGTGCCAGCCTGGAGGGAGGCGATGAGCAGTTCTTC; CDR3 protein: CASLEGGDEQFF
clone size: -; D gene: -; V gene: TRBV4-2; J gene: TRBJ2-1; CDR3 DNA: TGTGCCAGCAGCCAAGAGGGCATGAGCTCCTACAATGAGCAGTTCTTC; CDR3 protein: CASSQEGMSSYNEQFF
clone size: once; D gene: -; V gene: TRBV10-3; J gene: TRBJ2-5; CDR3 DNA: TGTGCCATCAGTGAGTCGACTCGGCAAAGCGAGACCCAGTACTTC; CDR3 protein: CAISESTRQSETQYF
clone size: -; D gene: TRBD1; V gene: TRBV10-3; J gene: TRBJ2-7; CDR3 DNA: TGTGCCATCGGTCAGGGACAGGGGGCCTACGAGCAGTACTTC; CDR3 protein: CAIGQGQGAYEQYF
clone size: -; D gene: TRBD2; V gene: TRBV12-5; J gene: TRBJ2-7; CDR3 DNA: TGTGCTAGTGGTTTGACGCATCCCGGCGGGAGGGCCGCTGGTGAGCAGTACTTC; CDR3 protein: CASGLTHPGGRAAGEQYF
clone size: -; D gene: TRBD2; V gene: TRBV5-1; J gene: TRBJ2-7; CDR3 DNA: TGCGCCAGCAGCTCGGGTAGCGGGAGTTATAGCGAGCAGTACTTC; CDR3 protein: CASSSGSGSYSEQYF
clone size: -; D gene: TRBD1; V gene: TRBV29-1; J gene: TRBJ2-5; CDR3 DNA: TGCAGCGTTCCCGGATTTCGGACAGGGGGCGACCAAGAGACCCAGTACTTC; CDR3 protein: CSVPGFRTGGDQETQYF
clone size: -; D gene: TRBD1; V gene: TRBV12-3/TRBV12-4; J gene: TRBJ1-2; CDR3 DNA: TGTGCCAGCAGTTTAGACAGGGGCTATGGCTACACCTTC; CDR3 protein: CASSLDRGYGYTF
clone size: -; D gene: TRBD1; V gene: TRBV5-1; J gene: TRBJ2-7; CDR3 DNA: TGCGCCAGCAGCACCGGACAGGAAATCTACGAGCAGTACTTC; CDR3 protein: CASSTGQEIYEQYF
clone size: -; D gene: TRBD1; V gene: TRBV10-3; J gene: TRBJ2-7; CDR3 DNA: TGTGCCATCAGTGGGACAGGGGGCTCCTACGAGCAGTACTTC; CDR3 protein: CAISGTGGSYEQYF
clone size: -; D gene: TRBD2; V gene: TRBV29-1; J gene: TRBJ2-4; CDR3 DNA: TGCAGCGTTGAGGACGCGGGAGGGACACTAGCCAAAAACATTCAGTACTTC; CDR3 protein: CSVEDAGGTLAKNIQYF
clone size: -; D gene: TRBD1; V gene: TRBV18; J gene: TRBJ1-1; CDR3 DNA: TGTGCCAGCTCACCACCGGGACAGGGGAGCACTGAAGCTTTCTTT; CDR3 protein: CASSPPGQGSTEAFF
clone size: -; D gene: TRBD1; V gene: TRBV7-2; J gene: TRBJ1-2; CDR3 DNA: TGTGCCAGCAGCCCCGACAGGGGCGGTTATGGCTACACCTTC; CDR3 protein: CASSPDRGGYGYTF
clone size: once; D gene: TRBD1; V gene: TRBV30; J gene: TRBJ2-7; CDR3 DNA: TGTGCCTGGAGCACCCTCGGACAGGGGATGGTGGGGCAGTACTTC; CDR3 protein: CAWSTLGQGMVGQYF
clone size: -; D gene: -; V gene: TRBV28; J gene: TRBJ2-3; CDR3 DNA: TGTGCCAGCAGTTCCACCAGGGTAGCAGATACGCAGTATTTT; CDR3 protein: CASSSTRVADTQYF
clone size: many; D gene: -; V gene: TRBV14; J gene: TRBJ1-3; CDR3 DNA: TGTGCCAGCAGCCAAGTGAAGGGGGCTGGAAACACCATATATTTT; CDR3 protein: CASSQVKGAGNTIYF
clone size: -; D gene: -; V gene: TRBV2; J gene: TRBJ1-3; CDR3 DNA: TGTGCCAGCAGTGAATGGCAGGACTCTGGAAACACCATATATTTT; CDR3 protein: CASSEWQDSGNTIYF